Listed here are 4 T cell receptor beta chains from one sample, sequenced in a study of Graves' ophthalmopathy and Graves' hyperthyroidism (dated by TCRdb to the late 2010s). The instrument given in TCRdb is Illumina HiSeq 2000. For repertoire sequencing, the TCR beta CDR3 regions were amplified from RNA transcripts. The first round of RT-PCR was done with HTBI primers and the Qiagen OneStep RT-PCR kit, and was followed by a second round of multiplex PCR, then size selection and purification. The public reads were quality trimmed at Q25 with fastp and then assembled into clones with MiXCR by TCRdb, keeping productive beta chains. CDR3 protein duplicates are merged, each entry listing the most common genes and DNA. The sample yields about 640,000 distinct CDR3 sequences; under 50% were counted once. The ten largest clones capture 3.3% of the sample. Sequencing used peripheral blood. Every receptor here comes from an adult man with Graves' ophthalmopathy.

The rearrangement joins TRBV7-9 to TRBJ2-6; D remains unclear. The CDR3 is 14 amino acids. Trimming shortened V by 7 bases and J by 3 bases, and 10 bases separated the two germline ends. Looked up from germline, CDR1 is SEHNR and CDR2 is FQNEAQ (reference sequence). This chain's CDR3 is CASTIIGGANVLTF. The CDR3 DNA follows: TGTGCCAGCACCATTATCGGTGGGGCCAACGTCCTGACTTTC.

V and J are TRBV24-1 and TRBJ1-2; D unresolved. CDR3 length: 14 amino acids. Germline-derived CDR1 and CDR2 are KGHDR and SFDVKD. V was trimmed by 11 bases and J by 4 bases, leaving 19 bases between them. The CDR3 coding sequence is TGTGCCAGCAGCCGGGATCCTCTTCGCTATGGCTACACCTTC. It yields the protein CASSRDPLRYGYTF.

The sample holds one count of this clonotype. V and J are TRBV11-1 and TRBJ1-2; 8 nucleotides agree with TRBD1. The ends lost 8 bases at V and 8 bases at J; junction bases unmatched: 7. This CDR3 has 12 residues. Germline assignment: CDR1 SGHAT and CDR2 FQDESV (reference sequence). This chain's CDR3 is CASLGQGEGYTF. Written as DNA, the CDR3 is TGTGCCAGCTTAGGACAGGGAGAGGGCTACACCTTC. Full variable domain (remainder filled in from reference TRBV11-1 and TRBJ1-2): EAEVAQSPRYKITEKSQAVAFWCDPISGHATLYWYRQILGQGPELLVQFQDESVVDDSQLPKDRFSAERLKGVDSTLKIQPAELGDSAMYLCASLGQGEGYTFGSGTRLTVV.

This clonotype was recorded at least ten times. The chain joins TRBV4-2 to TRBJ2-2; D is uncertain. Germline V CDR1 and CDR2: LGHNA, YNFKEQ. The germline V and J ends were trimmed by 5 bases and 3 bases, with 4 bases remaining between them. This CDR3 region has 12 residues. The CDR3 loop reads CASSWDTGELFF. The DNA for the CDR3 is TGTGCCAGCAGCTGGGACACCGGGGAGCTGTTTTTT.